This T cell receptor (beta chain) stems from a study of blood T cell repertoires in COVID-19. TCRdb's table, derived via immunoSEQ multiplex PCR, lists solely in-frame clones and lacks some. The data hold about 60,000 clones, with 82% observed a single time. This receptor was taken from a human donor in a cohort sampled during active COVID-19. Sequenced: peripheral blood.

In DNA form, the CDR3 reads TGTGCCAGCAGGAGGGGGCGAGGCACTGAAGCTTTCTTT. Translated, it gives CASRRGRGTEAFF. The chain employs TRBV2 and TRBJ1-1; 7 bases match TRBD1. V lost 6 bases, J lost 4 bases, and 5 bases stayed unmatched. In germline, CDR1 is SNHLY, CDR2 FYNNEI. The CDR3 runs 13 residues.